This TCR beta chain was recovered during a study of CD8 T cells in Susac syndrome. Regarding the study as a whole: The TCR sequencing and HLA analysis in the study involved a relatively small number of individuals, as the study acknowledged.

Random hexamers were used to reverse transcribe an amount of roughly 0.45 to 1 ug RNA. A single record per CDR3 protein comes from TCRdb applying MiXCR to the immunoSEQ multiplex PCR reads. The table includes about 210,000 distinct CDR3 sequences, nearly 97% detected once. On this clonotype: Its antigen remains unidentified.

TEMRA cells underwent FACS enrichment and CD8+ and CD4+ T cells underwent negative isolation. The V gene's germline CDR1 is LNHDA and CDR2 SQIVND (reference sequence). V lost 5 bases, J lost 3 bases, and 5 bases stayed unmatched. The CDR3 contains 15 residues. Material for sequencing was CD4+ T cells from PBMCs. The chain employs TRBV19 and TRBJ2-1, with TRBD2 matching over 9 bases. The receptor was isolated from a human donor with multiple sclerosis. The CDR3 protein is CASSLAGAFYNEQFF. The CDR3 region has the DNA TGTGCCAGTAGTTTAGCGGGAGCTTTCTACAATGAGCAGTTCTTC.